Ten or more counts support the clone carrying this T cell receptor beta chain. The sample belongs to a study of Graves' ophthalmopathy and Graves' hyperthyroidism. The authors amplified TCR beta CDR3 regions, and they did so from RNA transcripts for repertoire sequencing. Scientists carried out first-round RT-PCR using HTBI primers and then a second-round multiplex PCR. TCRdb redid the calling of the multiplex PCR reads with MiXCR, one entry per CDR3 protein. Found here are about half a million distinct CDR3 sequences, roughly 14% of them singletons; the top ten hold approximately 9.8%. The CDR3 covers 14 residues. V dropped 3 bases and J dropped 0 bases, with 8 bases sitting between them. Germline assignment: CDR1 ENHRY and CDR2 SYGVKD.

This receptor was identified in a woman in her 30s with Graves' ophthalmopathy. V gene TRBV10-3 combines with J gene TRBJ1-2; D call uncertain. Sample: blood. CDR3 DNA sequence: TGTGCCATCAGTGAAGGGCCAACTAACTATGGCTACACCTTC. It codes for CAISEGPTNYGYTF.